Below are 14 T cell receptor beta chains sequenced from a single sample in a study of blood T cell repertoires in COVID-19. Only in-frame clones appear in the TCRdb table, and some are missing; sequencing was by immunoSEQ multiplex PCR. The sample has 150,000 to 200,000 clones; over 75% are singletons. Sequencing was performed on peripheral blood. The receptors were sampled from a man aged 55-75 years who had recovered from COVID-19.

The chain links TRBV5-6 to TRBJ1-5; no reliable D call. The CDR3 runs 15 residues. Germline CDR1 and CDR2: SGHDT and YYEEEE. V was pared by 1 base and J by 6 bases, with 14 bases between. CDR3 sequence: CASSLFGVSGQPQHF. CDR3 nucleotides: TGTGCCAGCAGCTTGTTCGGGGTTTCGGGTCAGCCCCAGCATTTT. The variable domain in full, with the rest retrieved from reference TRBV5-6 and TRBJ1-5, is DAGVTQSPTHLIKTRGQQVTLRCSPKSGHDTVSWYQQALGQGPQFIFQYYEEEERQRGNFPDRFSGHQFPNYSSELNVNALLLGDSALYLCASSLFGVSGQPQHFGDGTRLSIL.

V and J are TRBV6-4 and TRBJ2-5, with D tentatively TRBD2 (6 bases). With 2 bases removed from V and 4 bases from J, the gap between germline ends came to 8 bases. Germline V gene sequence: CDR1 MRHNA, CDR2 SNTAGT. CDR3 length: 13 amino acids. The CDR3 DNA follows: TGTGCCAGCAGTGACGTGCGGGGAGAGACCCAGTACTTC. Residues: CASSDVRGETQYF.

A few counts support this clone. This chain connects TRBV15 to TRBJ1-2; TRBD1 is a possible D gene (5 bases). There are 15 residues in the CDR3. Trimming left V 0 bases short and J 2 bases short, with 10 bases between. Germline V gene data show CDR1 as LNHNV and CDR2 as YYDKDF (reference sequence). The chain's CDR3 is CATSRENRINYGYTF. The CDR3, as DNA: TGTGCCACCAGCAGAGAAAACAGGATAAACTATGGCTACACCTTC.

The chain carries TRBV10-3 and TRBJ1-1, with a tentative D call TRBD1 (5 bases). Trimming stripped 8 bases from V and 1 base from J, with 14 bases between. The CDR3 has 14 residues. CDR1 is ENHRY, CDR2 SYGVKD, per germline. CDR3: CAIHGGGGNTEAFF. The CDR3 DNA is TGTGCCATCCACGGGGGGGGAGGGAACACTGAAGCTTTCTTT.

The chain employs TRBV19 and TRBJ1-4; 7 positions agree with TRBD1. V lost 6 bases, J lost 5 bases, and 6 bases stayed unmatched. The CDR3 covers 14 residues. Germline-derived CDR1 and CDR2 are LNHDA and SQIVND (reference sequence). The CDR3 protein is CASSLQGRNEKLFF. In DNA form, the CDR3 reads TGTGCCAGTAGCCTACAGGGGCGAAATGAAAAACTGTTTTTT.

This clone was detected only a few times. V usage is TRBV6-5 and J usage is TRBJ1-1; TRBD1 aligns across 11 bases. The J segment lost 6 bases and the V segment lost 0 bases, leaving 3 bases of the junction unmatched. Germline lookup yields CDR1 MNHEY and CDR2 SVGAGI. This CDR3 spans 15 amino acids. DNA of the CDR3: TGTGCCAGCAGTTACTCCGGACAGGGGGCTTCTGAAGCTTTCTTT. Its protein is CASSYSGQGASEAFF.

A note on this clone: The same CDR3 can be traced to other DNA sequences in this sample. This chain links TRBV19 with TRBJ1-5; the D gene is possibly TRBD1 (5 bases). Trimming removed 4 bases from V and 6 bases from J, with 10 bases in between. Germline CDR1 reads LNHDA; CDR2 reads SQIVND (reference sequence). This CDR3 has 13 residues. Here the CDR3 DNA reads TGTGCCAGTAGTACCGGGGGGGGTCAGCCCCAGCATTTT. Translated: CASSTGGGQPQHF.

The CDR3 loop is CASAVTGGGGPQHF. In DNA form, the CDR3 reads TGTGCTAGTGCCGTGACAGGGGGCGGAGGGCCCCAGCATTTT. The chain combines TRBV12-5 with TRBJ1-5, with TRBD1 matching 10 bases. This CDR3 spans 14 amino acids. V trimming: 7 bases; J trimming: 9 bases; junction bases outside the gene matches: 9. Germline V CDR1 and CDR2: LGHNT, FRNRAP. The variable domain in full, completed from reference TRBV12-5 and TRBJ1-5, reads DARVTQTPRHKVTEMGQEVTMRCQPILGHNTVFWYRQTMMQGLELLAYFRNRAPLDDSGMPKDRFSAEMPDATLATLKIQPSEPRDSAVYFCASAVTGGGGPQHFGDGTRLSIL.

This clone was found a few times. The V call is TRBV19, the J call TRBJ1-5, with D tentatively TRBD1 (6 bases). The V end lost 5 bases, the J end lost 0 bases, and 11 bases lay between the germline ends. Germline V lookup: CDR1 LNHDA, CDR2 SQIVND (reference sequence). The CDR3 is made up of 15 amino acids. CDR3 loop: CASSLQGNSNQPQHF. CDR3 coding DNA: TGTGCCAGTAGTCTGCAGGGGAATAGCAATCAGCCCCAGCATTTT. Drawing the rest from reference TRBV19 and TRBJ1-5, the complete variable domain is DGGITQSPKYLFRKEGQNVTLSCEQNLNHDAMYWYRQDPGQGLRLIYYSQIVNDFQKGDIAEGYSVSREKKESFPLTVTSAQKNPTAFYLCASSLQGNSNQPQHFGDGTRLSIL.

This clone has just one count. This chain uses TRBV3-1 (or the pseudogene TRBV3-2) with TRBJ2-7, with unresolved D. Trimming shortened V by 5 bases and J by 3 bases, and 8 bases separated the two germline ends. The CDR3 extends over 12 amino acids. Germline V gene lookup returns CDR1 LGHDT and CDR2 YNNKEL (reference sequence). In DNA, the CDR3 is TGTGCCAGCAGCTTCCCCGGCTACGAGCAGTACTTC. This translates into CASSFPGYEQYF.

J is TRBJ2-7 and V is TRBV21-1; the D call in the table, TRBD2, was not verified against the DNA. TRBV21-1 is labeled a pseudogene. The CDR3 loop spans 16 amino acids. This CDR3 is CASIPQAGGSSYEQYF. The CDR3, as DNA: TGTGCCAGCATCCCTCAAGCGGGGGGGTCGTCCTACGAGCAGTACTTC.

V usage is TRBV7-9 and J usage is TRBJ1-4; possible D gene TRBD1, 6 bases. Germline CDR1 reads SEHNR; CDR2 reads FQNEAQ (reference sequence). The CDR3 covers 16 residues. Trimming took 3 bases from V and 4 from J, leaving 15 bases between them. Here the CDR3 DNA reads TGTGCCAGCAGCTTTACCGGGACATCGGGTAATGAAAAACTGTTTTTT. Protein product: CASSFTGTSGNEKLFF. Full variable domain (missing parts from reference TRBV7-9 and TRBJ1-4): DTGVSQNPRHKITKRGQNVTFRCDPISEHNRLYWYRQTLGQGPEFLTYFQNEAQLEKSRLLSDRFSAERPKGSFSTLEIQRTEQGDSAMYLCASSFTGTSGNEKLFFGSGTQLSVL.

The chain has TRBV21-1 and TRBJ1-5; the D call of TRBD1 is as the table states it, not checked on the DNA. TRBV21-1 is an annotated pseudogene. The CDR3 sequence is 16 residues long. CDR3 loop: CASSKYPGQGNQPQHF. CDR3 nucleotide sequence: TGTGCCAGCAGCAAATACCCGGGACAGGGAAATCAGCCCCAGCATTTT.

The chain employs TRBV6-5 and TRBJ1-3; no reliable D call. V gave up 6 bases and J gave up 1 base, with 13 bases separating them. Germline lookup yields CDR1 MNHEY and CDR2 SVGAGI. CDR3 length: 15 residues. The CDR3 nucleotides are TGTGCCAGCAGCGTACCGGGAGTTTCTGGAAACACCATATATTTT. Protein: CASSVPGVSGNTIYF.